Listed below are T cell receptor beta chains from one sample, sequenced in a study of a mutant IDH1 vaccine in newly diagnosed glioma. Produced via immunoSEQ multiplex PCR; TCRdb's table is partial and in-frame only. The table shows 20,000 to 25,000 clones, with approximately 85% occurring only once. The sequences come from PBMCs, collected from a glioma patient treated with radiotherapy, temozolomide or both. Receptor source: a man aged 40-50 years with glioma. Both conserved end residues are part of each CDR3. The D gene is left open where the match is weak. Clone size is stated in some rows and not others, as once, few, many or a class when expanded.

D gene: NA; clone size: NA; V gene: TRBV18; J gene: TRBJ1-1; CDR3 DNA: TGTGCCAGCTCACCACGAATTGGACAGCAGACAAACGAAGCTTTCTTT; CDR3 protein: CASSPRIGQQTNEAFF
D gene: TRBD1; clone size: NA; V gene: TRBV7-6; J gene: TRBJ1-1; CDR3 DNA: TGTGCCAGCAGCTTAAATCAAGGACAGGGGGCGAGGGGAGCTTTCTTT; CDR3 protein: CASSLNQGQGARGAFF
D gene: TRBD2; clone size: few; V gene: TRBV7-9; J gene: TRBJ2-3; CDR3 DNA: TGTGCCAGCGAGCGGGGAAGCACAGATACGCAGTATTTT; CDR3 protein: CASERGSTDTQYF
D gene: TRBD2; clone size: NA; V gene: TRBV19; J gene: TRBJ2-1; CDR3 DNA: TGTGCCAGTACAAGACTAGCGGGAGGGCCGTGGGGGGATGAGCAGTTCTTC; CDR3 protein: CASTRLAGGPWGDEQFF
D gene: TRBD1; clone size: NA; V gene: TRBV4-2; J gene: TRBJ1-1; CDR3 DNA: TGTGCCAGCAGCCACACCGGACAGGAGGACACTGAAGCTTTCTTT; CDR3 protein: CASSHTGQEDTEAFF
D gene: TRBD1; clone size: NA; V gene: TRBV6-6; J gene: TRBJ2-2; CDR3 DNA: TGTGCCAGCAGTCCTACCGGGACAGGGAGCACCGGGGAGCTGTTTTTT; CDR3 protein: CASSPTGTGSTGELFF
D gene: TRBD2; clone size: NA; V gene: TRBV6-4; J gene: TRBJ2-5; CDR3 DNA: TGTGCCAGCAGTGACGGAGCGGGAGAAGAGACCCAGTACTTC; CDR3 protein: CASSDGAGEETQYF
D gene: TRBD1; clone size: NA; V gene: TRBV30; J gene: TRBJ1-1; CDR3 DNA: TGTGCCTGGAGTGCTCATACAGGGGGAACTGAAGCTTTCTTT; CDR3 protein: CAWSAHTGGTEAFF
D gene: TRBD2; clone size: NA; V gene: TRBV5-1; J gene: TRBJ2-1; CDR3 DNA: TGCGCCAGCAGCTTGGGAGTTCTAGCGGCGTACAATGAGCAGTTCTTC; CDR3 protein: CASSLGVLAAYNEQFF
D gene: NA; clone size: NA; V gene: TRBV7-6; J gene: TRBJ2-3; CDR3 DNA: TGTGCCAGCAGCTTAGATTCAGGTCGCACAGATACGCAGTATTTT; CDR3 protein: CASSLDSGRTDTQYF
D gene: NA; clone size: NA; V gene: TRBV30; J gene: TRBJ2-6; CDR3 DNA: TGTGCCTGGAGTTACACCCGCACTGGGGCCAACGTCCTGACTTTC; CDR3 protein: CAWSYTRTGANVLTF
D gene: NA; clone size: NA; V gene: TRBV27; J gene: TRBJ2-1; CDR3 DNA: TGTGCCAGCAGTTTAATGAATGAGCAGTTCTTC; CDR3 protein: CASSLMNEQFF
D gene: TRBD1; clone size: NA; V gene: TRBV7-3; J gene: TRBJ2-7; CDR3 DNA: TGTGCCAGCAGCTTAACAGGACAGGGGACTTACGAGCAGTACTTC; CDR3 protein: CASSLTGQGTYEQYF
D gene: TRBD1; clone size: NA; V gene: TRBV19; J gene: TRBJ1-1; CDR3 DNA: TGTGCCAGTAGTATAGATCCGGACAGGGATACTGAAGCTTTCTTT; CDR3 protein: CASSIDPDRDTEAFF
D gene: TRBD1; clone size: NA; V gene: TRBV4-1; J gene: TRBJ1-5; CDR3 DNA: TGCGCCAGCAGCCGAGACGGACAGGGTGGTGGCAATCAGCCCCAGCATTTT; CDR3 protein: CASSRDGQGGGNQPQHF
D gene: NA; clone size: NA; V gene: TRBV19; J gene: TRBJ2-2; CDR3 DNA: TGTGCCAGTAGTATAGCCAGGAACACCGGGGAGCTGTTTTTT; CDR3 protein: CASSIARNTGELFF
D gene: NA; clone size: NA; V gene: TRBV19; J gene: TRBJ1-1; CDR3 DNA: TGTGCCAGTAGTATAGGGGACAAGAACACTGAAGCTTTCTTT; CDR3 protein: CASSIGDKNTEAFF
D gene: NA; clone size: NA; V gene: TRBV19; J gene: TRBJ1-2; CDR3 DNA: TGTGCCAGTAGTATCCTAGGGACGGCGCCGGGCTATGGCTACACCTTC; CDR3 protein: CASSILGTAPGYGYTF
D gene: NA; clone size: NA; V gene: TRBV5-1; J gene: TRBJ2-2; CDR3 DNA: TGCGCCAGCAGCTTGGGGCCTGGGGAGCTGTTTTTT; CDR3 protein: CASSLGPGELFF
D gene: TRBD1; clone size: NA; V gene: TRBV30; J gene: TRBJ2-3; CDR3 DNA: TGTGCCTGGAGTGCACGACCGGGACAGGGGGGTTTT; CDR3 protein: CAWSARPGQGGF
D gene: NA; clone size: NA; V gene: TRBV5-1; J gene: TRBJ2-3; CDR3 DNA: TGCGCCAGCAGCTTGGACCGGGTTACGCAGTATTTT; CDR3 protein: CASSLDRVTQYF
D gene: TRBD1; clone size: NA; V gene: TRBV19; J gene: TRBJ2-6; CDR3 DNA: TGTGCCAGTACCCCGATGAGACAGGGGATTTCTGGGGCCAACGTCCTGACTTTC; CDR3 protein: CASTPMRQGISGANVLTF
D gene: NA; clone size: NA; V gene: TRBV10-3; J gene: TRBJ2-3; CDR3 DNA: TGTGCCATCAGGTCTCTTTCACAGGGTTCAGATACGCAGTATTTT; CDR3 protein: CAIRSLSQGSDTQYF
D gene: TRBD2; clone size: NA; V gene: TRBV5-1; J gene: TRBJ2-7; CDR3 DNA: TGCGCCAGCACCGGGACTAGCGGGAGCTCCTACGAGCAGTACTTC; CDR3 protein: CASTGTSGSSYEQYF
D gene: TRBD1; clone size: NA; V gene: TRBV19; J gene: TRBJ1-2; CDR3 DNA: TGTGCCAGTAGTAGAGACAGGGACTGGAGCTACACCTTC; CDR3 protein: CASSRDRDWSYTF
D gene: NA; clone size: NA; V gene: TRBV10-3; J gene: TRBJ1-3; CDR3 DNA: TGTGCCATCAGTGAGTACCTCGACTCTGGAAACACCATATATTTT; CDR3 protein: CAISEYLDSGNTIYF
D gene: TRBD2; clone size: NA; V gene: TRBV9; J gene: TRBJ2-7; CDR3 DNA: TGTGCCAGCAGCGCCGGGACTAGAGGGTACGAGCAGTACTTC; CDR3 protein: CASSAGTRGYEQYF
D gene: NA; clone size: NA; V gene: TRBV27; J gene: TRBJ1-5; CDR3 DNA: TGTGCCAGCAGTTTTTACGGAGACTTTCATCAGCCCCAGCATTTT; CDR3 protein: CASSFYGDFHQPQHF
D gene: NA; clone size: NA; V gene: TRBV11-2; J gene: TRBJ1-1; CDR3 DNA: TGTGCCAGCAGACTTGTAGAGGGCACTGAAGCTTTCTTT; CDR3 protein: CASRLVEGTEAFF
D gene: NA; clone size: NA; V gene: TRBV6-1; J gene: TRBJ1-1; CDR3 DNA: TGTGCCAGCAGTGAAGTGGTGAACACTGAAGCTTTCTTT; CDR3 protein: CASSEVVNTEAFF
D gene: NA; clone size: NA; V gene: TRBV29-1; J gene: TRBJ1-1; CDR3 DNA: TGCAGCGCCCGGGGTTCGGGAAACACTGAAGCTTTCTTT; CDR3 protein: CSARGSGNTEAFF
D gene: NA; clone size: NA; V gene: TRBV7-2; J gene: TRBJ2-2; CDR3 DNA: TGTGCCAGCAGCCCGGACTGGAGGGTAGCCGGGGAGCTGTTTTTT; CDR3 protein: CASSPDWRVAGELFF
D gene: NA; clone size: NA; V gene: TRBV28; J gene: TRBJ1-1; CDR3 DNA: TGTGCCAGCAGTTTAGGGTTTGAAGCTTTCTTT; CDR3 protein: CASSLGFEAFF
D gene: NA; clone size: NA; V gene: TRBV19; J gene: TRBJ1-5; CDR3 DNA: TGTGCCAGTAGTATGGACTCCGGACGAGGCAATCAGCCCCAGCATTTT; CDR3 protein: CASSMDSGRGNQPQHF
D gene: NA; clone size: NA; V gene: TRBV25-1; J gene: TRBJ1-5; CDR3 DNA: TGTGCCAGCAGTCCCGGGGGGTATAGCAATCAGCCCCAGCATTTT; CDR3 protein: CASSPGGYSNQPQHF